These 19 T cell receptor beta chains share one sample of origin, sequenced in a study of graft-versus-host responses after intestinal transplantation. Produced via immunoSEQ multiplex PCR; TCRdb's table is partial and in-frame only. Altogether tens of thousands of clones are present, 93% being singletons, with the ten largest covering 2%. For these receptors, no antigen is known. Sequenced material: unstimulated CD8+ T cells sorted from spleen or lymph node cells, taken before intestinal transplant. All receptors come from a human donor who received an intestinal transplant.

The CDR3 DNA reads as TGTGCCAGTAGTATCACGGAGCCCTTCAAAAACATTCAGTACTTC. Amino acids: CASSITEPFKNIQYF. This chain links TRBV19 with TRBJ2-4; unclear D gene. There are 15 residues in the CDR3. The germline V gene has CDR1 LNHDA and CDR2 SQIVND (reference sequence). Trimming shortened V by 3 bases and J by 3 bases, and 12 bases separated the two germline ends.

The chain couples TRBV5-5 to TRBJ2-1; D gene ambiguous. Germline-derived CDR1 and CDR2 are SGHKS and YYEKEE (reference sequence). The V end lost 4 bases, the J end lost 0 bases, and 14 bases lay between the germline ends. This CDR3 has 16 amino acids. As DNA, the CDR3 is TGTGCCAGCAGCACCTCGAGCCGGAGCTCCTACAATGAGCAGTTCTTC. Translating gives CASSTSSRSSYNEQFF. The full variable domain, rest sourced from reference TRBV5-5 and TRBJ2-1, is DAGVTQSPTHLIKTRGQQVTLRCSPISGHKSVSWYQQVLGQGPQFIFQYYEKEERGRGNFPDRFSARQFPNYSSELNVNALLLGDSALYLCASSTSSRSSYNEQFFGPGTRLTVL.

The J gene is TRBJ2-3, the V gene TRBV4-1; TRBD2 agrees at 10 bases. This CDR3 region has 16 residues. The germline CDR1 and CDR2 sequences are MGHRA and YSYEKL. Trimming took 0 bases from V and 5 from J; bases not matched to a gene: 5. The CDR3 region has the DNA TGCGCCAGCAGCCAAGAAACTAGCGGGGTAGGAGATACGCAGTATTTT. It codes for CASSQETSGVGDTQYF.

J is TRBJ2-3 and V is TRBV10-2; TRBD2 matches 9 bases. CDR1 is WSHSY and CDR2 is SAAADI in the germline V gene. This CDR3 spans 13 amino acids. J was trimmed by 5 bases and V by 8 bases; bases with no gene match: 5. CDR3 amino acids: CASFSGGGDTQYF. CDR3 bases: TGCGCCAGCTTTAGCGGGGGTGGAGATACGCAGTATTTT.

V is TRBV4-3 and J is TRBJ1-1; D is uncertain. V was pared by 1 base and J by 0 bases, with 9 bases between. Germline V CDR1 and CDR2: LGHNA, YSLEER. This CDR3 region has 15 residues. CDR3 region: CASSQGARLNTEAFF. As DNA, the CDR3 is TGCGCCAGCAGCCAAGGGGCCAGGTTGAACACTGAAGCTTTCTTT.

The chain is built from TRBV29-1 and TRBJ2-3; D is possibly TRBD1 (6 bases). Germline CDR1 and CDR2: SQVTM and ANQGSEA. V was trimmed by 4 bases and J by 1 base, leaving 9 bases between them. This CDR3 comprises 13 residues. The CDR3 spells CSVVGGRTDTQYF. The CDR3 DNA reads TGCAGCGTTGTTGGGGGCCGCACAGATACGCAGTATTTT.

The count of this clone is one. V usage is TRBV13 and J usage is TRBJ1-5; possible D gene TRBD1, 6 bases. CDR3 length: 13 residues. Germline assignment: CDR1 PRHDT and CDR2 FYEKMQ (reference sequence). V gave up 1 base and J gave up 5 bases, with 6 bases separating them. The CDR3 nucleotides read TGTGCCAGCAGCTTAGACAGGGATCAGCCCCAGCATTTT. The encoded protein is CASSLDRDQPQHF.

This clone was recorded only once. This sequence joins TRBV10-2 and TRBJ2-1, with 7 bases that match TRBD2. The CDR3 length is 15 residues. After removal of 1 base from V and 6 bases from J, the junction contained 6 bases not matched to a gene. The germline V gene has CDR1 WSHSY and CDR2 SAAADI. The CDR3 spells CASSEWGREGNEQFF. The CDR3 DNA follows: TGCGCCAGCAGTGAGTGGGGCAGGGAGGGCAATGAGCAGTTCTTC.

The chain joins TRBV11-2 to TRBJ2-2, with D possibly TRBD2 on 7 matching bases. Germline V lookup: CDR1 SGHAT, CDR2 FQNNGV. This CDR3 has 13 amino acids. In nucleotides, the CDR3 is TGTGGGGGGGGGCCGCTGAACACCGGGGAGCTGTTTTTT. It yields the protein CGGGPLNTGELFF.

V usage is TRBV11-1 and J usage is TRBJ2-1, with unresolved D. CDR1 is SGHAT and CDR2 is FQDESV in the germline V gene (reference sequence). Trimming stripped 1 base from V and 0 bases from J, with 16 bases between. This CDR3 comprises 18 residues. CDR3 amino acids: CASSLGAQVLSSYNEQFF. CDR3 DNA sequence: TGTGCCAGCAGCTTAGGGGCGCAGGTTTTGAGCTCCTACAATGAGCAGTTCTTC.

This chain's CDR3 is CASSAAGTTYEQYF. Here the CDR3 DNA reads TGTGCCAGCAGTGCCGCGGGAACTACCTACGAGCAGTACTTC. This rearrangement joins TRBV14 to TRBJ2-7, with D tentatively TRBD2 (6 bases). The CDR3 extends over 14 amino acids. The germline CDR1 and CDR2 sequences are SGHDN and FVKESK. Between the trimmed V and J ends, which lost 6 bases and 2 bases, there was a span of 14 bases.

The rearrangement uses TRBV6-6 and TRBJ2-7; the match to TRBD1 covers 7 bases. Looked up from germline, CDR1 is MNHNY and CDR2 is SVGAGI (reference sequence). The CDR3 length is 14 residues. After removal of 2 bases from V and 5 bases from J, the junction contained 6 bases not matched to a gene. The CDR3 reads CASSYTGAYDEQYF. CDR3 DNA: TGTGCCAGCAGTTACACAGGGGCTTACGACGAGCAGTACTTC.

J is TRBJ1-3 and V is TRBV19, with D uncertain. CDR3 length: 14 amino acids. Germline loops: CDR1 LNHDA, CDR2 SQIVND (reference sequence). Trimming pared 1 base from V and 0 bases from J, leaving 4 bases between. Written as DNA, the CDR3 is TGTGCCAGTAGTATAGCGAGCTCTGGAAACACCATATATTTT. It is translated as CASSIASSGNTIYF.

V is TRBV21-1 and J is TRBJ1-4; TRBD1 is taken as the D call from the table, unchecked against the DNA. TRBV21-1 corresponds to a pseudogene. This CDR3 has 15 residues. The CDR3 spells CASSNRDRANEKLFF. In nucleotides, the CDR3 is TGTGCCAGCAGCAACCGGGACAGGGCAAATGAAAAGCTGTTTTTT.

The rearrangement links TRBV4-1 to TRBJ2-3, with TRBD2 identical over 8 bases. The length of the CDR3 is 15 residues. Germline V gives CDR1 MGHRA, CDR2 YSYEKL. After removal of 2 bases from V and 4 bases from J, the junction contained 5 bases not matched to a gene. The CDR3 DNA sequence: TGCGCCAGCAGCCAAACCCCGGGAGGGCCAGATACGCAGTATTTT. Its protein is CASSQTPGGPDTQYF.

The rearrangement uses TRBV27 and TRBJ2-3; D might be TRBD2 (6 bases). V was shortened by 7 bases and J by 1 base, with 6 bases between the two germline ends. CDR3 length equals 12 residues. Looked up from germline, CDR1 is MNHEY and CDR2 is SMNVEV (reference sequence). In DNA, the CDR3 is TGTGCCAGCACGGGGGGCACAGATACGCAGTATTTT. Its protein product is CASTGGTDTQYF.

In this sample, this clone turned up once. CDR3 amino acids: CASSLTGTGVREQYF. In DNA form, the CDR3 reads TGCGCCAGCAGCCTTACCGGGACAGGGGTACGCGAGCAGTACTTC. The J gene is TRBJ2-7, the V gene TRBV4-3; 10 bases match TRBD1. The CDR3 is made up of 15 amino acids. Germline V gene data show CDR1 as LGHNA and CDR2 as YSLEER. The junction had 9 bases not matched to a gene; V was cut back by 4 bases and J by 6 bases.

The J gene is TRBJ2-7, the V gene TRBV5-5; D is undetermined. Germline CDR1 SGHKS, CDR2 YYEKEE (reference sequence). Trimming removed 7 bases at V and 4 bases at J, with 6 bases between. This CDR3 has 10 residues. In DNA form, the CDR3 reads TGTGCCAGCGGCTCGTACGAGCAGTACTTC. Residues: CASGSYEQYF.

The chain links TRBV21-1 to TRBJ2-7; the table's D call of TRBD2 was not tested on the DNA. TRBV21-1 represents a pseudogene. CDR3 size: 14 residues. The CDR3 sequence: CASSKGGDSYEQYF. DNA of the CDR3: TGTGCCAGCAGCAAAGGGGGGGATTCCTACGAGCAGTACTTC.